This is a list of T cell receptor beta chains from one sample in a study of blood T cells in healthy people across ages. TCRdb re-analysed the 5' RACE reads in MiXCR, keeping a single row per CDR3 protein. Of roughly 500,000 distinct CDR3 sequences listed, 25% to 30% are singletons. The sequenced sample consisted of blood. The receptors derive from a woman aged 65 to 85 in good health. Each CDR3 is given without its conserved first and last residue. A D gene is named only where the DNA matches it firmly. Part of the rows lack a size; the others show once, few, many or a class for expanded clones.

clone_size: .; v_call: TRBV5-1; j_call: TRBJ2-6; d_call: .; cdr3_aa: ASSLSVGGGANVLT
clone_size: .; v_call: TRBV9; j_call: TRBJ2-5; d_call: TRBD2; cdr3_aa: ASSTPGGPQETQY
clone_size: .; v_call: TRBV12-3/TRBV12-4; j_call: TRBJ2-5; d_call: TRBD2; cdr3_aa: ASARASGGAFAETQY
clone_size: .; v_call: TRBV29-1; j_call: TRBJ1-4; d_call: .; cdr3_aa: SVGTPLGGKLF
clone_size: few; v_call: TRBV15; j_call: TRBJ2-1; d_call: TRBD2; cdr3_aa: ATRAQERGATYNEQF
clone_size: few; v_call: TRBV3-1; j_call: TRBJ1-2; d_call: TRBD1; cdr3_aa: ASSPTGKVYT
clone_size: .; v_call: TRBV2; j_call: TRBJ2-3; d_call: .; cdr3_aa: ASSEEIFVNTQY
clone_size: .; v_call: TRBV7-2; j_call: TRBJ2-3; d_call: TRBD2; cdr3_aa: ASSFSLQRGGDTDTQY
clone_size: many; v_call: TRBV2; j_call: TRBJ2-1; d_call: .; cdr3_aa: ASSDWNEQF
clone_size: few; v_call: TRBV14; j_call: TRBJ1-1; d_call: .; cdr3_aa: ASSLADNTEAF
clone_size: few; v_call: TRBV9; j_call: TRBJ2-1; d_call: .; cdr3_aa: ASSFAPLSSYNEQF
clone_size: few; v_call: TRBV12-5; j_call: TRBJ1-1; d_call: .; cdr3_aa: ASGFPETGHFTEAF
clone_size: few; v_call: TRBV6-6; j_call: TRBJ2-1; d_call: .; cdr3_aa: ASSPGSAGLPGKQF
clone_size: .; v_call: TRBV20-1; j_call: TRBJ2-3; d_call: .; cdr3_aa: SAVRGGGTRTDTQY
clone_size: few; v_call: TRBV7-9; j_call: TRBJ2-4; d_call: .; cdr3_aa: ASGGGAAKNIQY
clone_size: .; v_call: TRBV20-1; j_call: TRBJ1-4; d_call: .; cdr3_aa: SARHPNEKLF
clone_size: .; v_call: TRBV5-1; j_call: TRBJ2-1; d_call: TRBD2; cdr3_aa: ASSHIAGASYNEQF
clone_size: .; v_call: TRBV15; j_call: TRBJ1-1; d_call: .; cdr3_aa: ATSRKKGTIPREAF
clone_size: .; v_call: TRBV29-1; j_call: TRBJ2-5; d_call: TRBD1; cdr3_aa: SVGGRGTDQETQY
clone_size: .; v_call: TRBV29-1; j_call: TRBJ2-7; d_call: .; cdr3_aa: SVEEGTDYEQY
clone_size: .; v_call: TRBV12-3/TRBV12-4; j_call: TRBJ2-1; d_call: TRBD2; cdr3_aa: ASGTSGGARSSYNEQF
clone_size: .; v_call: TRBV7-3; j_call: .; d_call: .; cdr3_aa: ASSQTGRSYNEQF
clone_size: few; v_call: TRBV29-1; j_call: TRBJ2-5; d_call: .; cdr3_aa: SLRGPGAQETQY
clone_size: .; v_call: TRBV7-2; j_call: TRBJ2-5; d_call: .; cdr3_aa: ASSLSAAEETQY
clone_size: once; v_call: TRBV20-1; j_call: TRBJ1-2; d_call: .; cdr3_aa: SAVTGRFYGYT
clone_size: few; v_call: TRBV3-1; j_call: TRBJ2-1; d_call: TRBD2; cdr3_aa: ASSQGGGHYNEQF
clone_size: few; v_call: TRBV20-1; j_call: TRBJ1-3; d_call: .; cdr3_aa: SAHRWRGTSRDTIY
clone_size: many; v_call: TRBV10-3; j_call: TRBJ2-4; d_call: .; cdr3_aa: AISESPAGKNIQY
clone_size: few; v_call: TRBV28; j_call: TRBJ2-5; d_call: .; cdr3_aa: ASGPLETQY
clone_size: .; v_call: TRBV7-2; j_call: TRBJ2-1; d_call: TRBD2; cdr3_aa: ASRFTVGGGGNEQF
clone_size: .; v_call: TRBV7-2; j_call: TRBJ2-4; d_call: TRBD1; cdr3_aa: ASSRTGLAKNIQY
clone_size: few; v_call: TRBV24-1; j_call: TRBJ2-1; d_call: .; cdr3_aa: ATSDLGGEQF
clone_size: few; v_call: TRBV11-3; j_call: TRBJ1-2; d_call: .; cdr3_aa: ASSFGGPGYGYT
clone_size: .; v_call: TRBV5-1; j_call: TRBJ1-2; d_call: TRBD1; cdr3_aa: ASSRDSSYGYT
clone_size: .; v_call: TRBV7-2; j_call: TRBJ2-5; d_call: TRBD2; cdr3_aa: ASSLAPRGAQETQY
clone_size: few; v_call: TRBV7-2; j_call: TRBJ1-3; d_call: .; cdr3_aa: ASSLATRTSGNTIY
clone_size: few; v_call: TRBV7-2; j_call: TRBJ2-7; d_call: .; cdr3_aa: ASSLRISGREPYEQY
clone_size: .; v_call: TRBV12-3/TRBV12-4; j_call: .; d_call: TRBD1; cdr3_aa: ASSPGGTGVWNEQF
clone_size: few; v_call: TRBV9; j_call: TRBJ2-4; d_call: .; cdr3_aa: ASSGPGTSNIQY
clone_size: few; v_call: TRBV7-9; j_call: TRBJ1-1; d_call: .; cdr3_aa: ASSRTAGAYEAF
clone_size: .; v_call: TRBV18; j_call: TRBJ2-3; d_call: TRBD2; cdr3_aa: ASSPRWRGSTDTQY
clone_size: few; v_call: TRBV5-1; j_call: TRBJ2-2; d_call: TRBD1; cdr3_aa: ASSLRTGGDGELF
clone_size: few; v_call: TRBV29-1; j_call: TRBJ2-7; d_call: .; cdr3_aa: SAHDGSYEQY
clone_size: once; v_call: TRBV7-2; j_call: TRBJ1-2; d_call: .; cdr3_aa: ASSLTPGTYT
clone_size: .; v_call: TRBV7-2; j_call: TRBJ1-5; d_call: .; cdr3_aa: ASSLARGGNQPQH